Each of the 31 T cell receptor beta chains below was sequenced from the same sample in a study of T cell responses to AZD1222 COVID-19 vaccine. Method: immunoSEQ multiplex PCR; TCRdb's copy keeps in-frame clones and lacks some. This sample has 150,000 to 200,000 clones, with over 85% found just once. Sequenced material: peripheral blood, taken 28 days after the second dose of the MenACWY control vaccine. The receptors were sampled from an adult who received the MenACWY meningococcal vaccine as a control.

The chain has TRBV7-7 and TRBJ2-2, with TRBD2 as a possible D gene (5 bases). There are 15 residues in the CDR3. Trimming pared 5 bases from V and 4 bases from J, leaving 14 bases between. Germline values: CDR1 SSHAT, CDR2 FNYEAQ (reference sequence). The CDR3 loop reads CASSPRSRGTGELFF. Here the CDR3 DNA reads TGTGCCAGCAGCCCTCGAAGTCGGGGCACCGGGGAGCTGTTTTTT.

The V and J genes are TRBV2 and TRBJ1-2; 7 bases map to TRBD1. CDR1 and CDR2 from the germline V gene are SNHLY and FYNNEI. This CDR3 contains 16 residues. The junction had 13 bases not matched to a gene; V was cut back by 1 base and J by 8 bases. The CDR3, as DNA: TGTGCCAGCAGTGAAGGGCTACAGGGGAGGGGACAAGGCTACACCTTC. It specifies CASSEGLQGRGQGYTF.

This clone appeared once. The chain carries TRBV24-1 and TRBJ1-2; D possibly corresponds to TRBD1 (6 bases). Deletions cut 4 bases from V and 1 base from J, with 9 bases between. The CDR3 spans 14 residues. Germline V CDR1 and CDR2: KGHDR, SFDVKD. CDR3 nucleotides: TGTGCCACCAGTGAACAGGGTAGTAACTATGGCTACACCTTC. The encoded protein is CATSEQGSNYGYTF.

This clone showed up just a few times. The V gene is TRBV9, the J gene TRBJ2-1, with D unclear. The CDR3 has 14 residues. The germline V gene has CDR1 SGDLS and CDR2 YYNGEE. Trimming removed 4 bases at V and 6 bases at J, with 14 bases between. The chain's CDR3 is CASSLVSGSNEQFF. The CDR3, as DNA: TGTGCCAGCAGCCTCGTGTCTGGGTCCAATGAGCAGTTCTTC.

The V call is TRBV6-2 or TRBV6-3, the J call TRBJ1-1; tentative D call: TRBD1 (6 bases). The CDR3 sequence is 15 residues long. Trimming left V 2 bases short and J 2 bases short, with 12 bases between. From germline, CDR1 is MNHEY and CDR2 SVGEGT. CDR3 in amino acids: CASSYRGQKNTEAFF. The CDR3 coding sequence is TGTGCCAGCAGTTACCGTGGACAGAAAAACACTGAAGCTTTCTTT.

This chain connects TRBV7-3 to TRBJ2-2; TRBD2 aligns across 7 bases. CDR3 length equals 14 residues. From germline, CDR1 is SGHTA and CDR2 FQGTGA. J gave up 7 bases and V 6 bases, and 8 bases lay outside the gene matches. The CDR3 DNA reads as TGTGCCAGCAGAATTGCGGGAGCTGGCGGGGAGCTGTTTTTT. Translated: CASRIAGAGGELFF.

The gene calls are TRBV10-3 and TRBJ2-7; 9 bases line up with TRBD1. The CDR3 extends over 15 amino acids. Germline values: CDR1 ENHRY, CDR2 SYGVKD. V lost 5 bases and J lost 1; bases outside the gene matches: 6. The CDR3 DNA is TGTGCCATCAGTCGGGACAGGGAAGAATCCTACGAGCAGTACTTC. It yields the protein CAISRDREESYEQYF.

This rearrangement joins TRBV5-1 to TRBJ2-7; 13 bases are shared with TRBD2. CDR1 SGHRS and CDR2 YFSETQ come from the germline V gene. The CDR3 loop spans 16 amino acids. Trimming at V came to 3 bases and at J to 3 bases, leaving 6 bases not matched to a gene. For the CDR3, the DNA is TGCGCCAGCAGCTCCGGGACTAGCGGGATAAACTACGAGCAGTACTTC. Protein: CASSSGTSGINYEQYF.

CDR3: CASSFLQEGENEQYF. The CDR3, as DNA: TGTGCCAGCAGCTTCCTCCAGGAGGGAGAGAACGAGCAGTACTTC. The genes are TRBV11-2 and TRBJ2-7; tentative D call: TRBD2 (6 bases). This CDR3 spans 15 amino acids. Between the trimmed V and J ends, which lost 3 bases and 5 bases, there was a span of 17 bases. CDR1 is SGHAT, CDR2 FQNNGV, per germline.

The DNA for the CDR3 is TGTGCCAGCAGCTGGGGGCTCAATCAGCCCCAGCATTTT. This gives the protein CASSWGLNQPQHF. The chain joins TRBV5-6 to TRBJ1-5; D is possibly TRBD1 (6 bases). The V end was cut by 3 bases, the J end by 3 bases, with 7 bases between. The germline V gene has CDR1 SGHDT and CDR2 YYEEEE. The CDR3 totals 13 residues.

Written as DNA, the CDR3 is TGCGCCAGCAGCTTGGCCCTGGCGGGATACAATGAGCAGTTCTTC. Translating gives CASSLALAGYNEQFF. V and J are TRBV5-1 and TRBJ2-1; possible D gene TRBD2, 6 bases. The germline V and J ends were trimmed by 0 bases and 4 bases, with 11 bases remaining between them. The CDR3 length is 15 residues. Germline values: CDR1 SGHRS, CDR2 YFSETQ.

The chain has TRBV6-2 or TRBV6-3 and TRBJ1-2, with TRBD1 identical over 7 bases. Germline CDR1 MNHEY, CDR2 SVGEGT. Germline trimming cut 1 base from V and 7 bases from J; bases unmatched to any gene: 9. CDR3 length: 15 amino acids. The CDR3 region is CASSYYVTGTGGYTF. The CDR3 bases are TGTGCCAGCAGTTACTACGTGACAGGGACGGGTGGCTACACCTTC.

This sequence joins TRBV14 and TRBJ2-2; D is ambiguous. V lost 0 bases, J lost 7 bases, and 9 bases lay in between. This CDR3 has 14 residues. Germline assignment: CDR1 SGHDN and CDR2 FVKESK. CDR3 protein: CASSQEVSVGELFF. In DNA form, the CDR3 reads TGTGCCAGCAGCCAAGAAGTTTCTGTCGGGGAGCTGTTTTTT.

The rearrangement joins TRBV10-3 to TRBJ2-1, with TRBD2 as a possible D gene (5 bases). V was cut by 8 bases and J by 9 bases, with 17 bases left in between. This CDR3 has 13 amino acids. The V gene's germline CDR1 is ENHRY and CDR2 SYGVKD. The CDR3 region is CAISGLDGGEQFF. CDR3 in DNA: TGTGCCATCTCCGGACTCGACGGCGGTGAGCAGTTCTTC.

This clone was observed a few times. The chain couples TRBV7-9 to TRBJ2-5, with no clear D. Germline values: CDR1 SEHNR, CDR2 FQNEAQ (reference sequence). There are 13 residues in the CDR3. Trimming took off 2 bases at V and 3 bases at J, with 7 bases between the two ends. The CDR3 DNA reads as TGTGCCAGCAGCTTAAGTGGGGAAGAGACCCAGTACTTC. Translation: CASSLSGEETQYF.

The chain combines TRBV7-8 with TRBJ2-5; a weak D match, TRBD2 (6 bases). Trimming shortened V by 7 bases and J by 5 bases, and 20 bases separated the two germline ends. The CDR3 extends over 15 amino acids. Germline V lookup: CDR1 SGHVS, CDR2 FQNEAQ. The CDR3 nucleotides are TGTGCCAGCACCAAACCGGGACTCGGAGAGGAGACCCAGTACTTC. Translating gives CASTKPGLGEETQYF.

This sequence joins TRBV18 and TRBJ1-3; D not certain. CDR1 KGHSH and CDR2 LQKENI come from the germline V gene. The length of the CDR3 is 19 residues. The ends were cut back, 0 bases at V and 0 bases at J, with 18 bases in the middle. The CDR3 DNA follows: TGTGCCAGCTCACCACCTCCCAGAACTCAGCTTAGCTCTGGAAACACCATATATTTT. Translation gives CASSPPPRTQLSSGNTIYF.

The J gene is TRBJ1-5, the V gene TRBV2; TRBD1 matches 11 bases. V gave up 6 bases and J gave up 4 bases; unmatched junction bases: 8. Germline values: CDR1 SNHLY, CDR2 FYNNEI. The CDR3 is made up of 16 amino acids. CDR3 protein: CASRKGTGGTNQPQHF. As DNA, the CDR3 is TGTGCCAGCAGGAAGGGGACAGGGGGAACGAATCAGCCCCAGCATTTT.

The count of this clone is one. V usage is TRBV12-5 and J usage is TRBJ2-7; D is unresolved. The CDR3 covers 13 residues. Trimming removed 6 bases from V and 2 bases from J, with 11 bases in between. Per germline, CDR1 LGHNT and CDR2 FRNRAP. The CDR3 here is CASGTDRTYEQYF. CDR3 nucleotides: TGTGCTAGTGGGACGGATCGGACCTACGAGCAGTACTTC.

The chain links TRBV2 to TRBJ1-1; D might be TRBD1 (5 bases). Per the germline V gene, CDR1 is SNHLY and CDR2 is FYNNEI. The CDR3 runs to 16 residues. The V end was cut by 1 base, the J end by 5 bases, with 17 bases between. Here the CDR3 reads CASSEEIPGPGTEAFF. The DNA of the CDR3 is TGTGCCAGCAGTGAAGAGATCCCAGGGCCAGGAACTGAAGCTTTCTTT.

This clone appeared once. This chain connects TRBV27 to TRBJ1-4; D not resolved. The CDR3 has 15 residues. The V end was cut by 4 bases, the J end by 2 bases, with 11 bases between. Germline assignment: CDR1 MNHEY and CDR2 SMNVEV (reference sequence). CDR3 sequence reads: CASSSTRWTNEKLFF. The CDR3 DNA reads TGTGCCAGCAGTTCCACCCGTTGGACTAATGAAAAACTGTTTTTT. Full variable domain (missing parts from reference TRBV27 and TRBJ1-4): EAQVTQNPRYLITVTGKKLTVTCSQNMNHEYMSWYRQDPGLGLRQIYYSMNVEVTDKGDVPEGYKVSRKEKRNFPLILESPSPNQTSLYFCASSSTRWTNEKLFFGSGTQLSVL.

The CDR3 is CASSLEYTGEQYF. The CDR3 nucleotides read TGTGCCAGCAGCTTGGAATACACGGGGGAGCAGTACTTC. The chain couples TRBV5-5 to TRBJ2-7, with a tentative D call TRBD2 (5 bases). Trimming shortened V by 0 bases and J by 7 bases, and 11 bases separated the two germline ends. This CDR3 contains 13 residues. Germline V gene lookup returns CDR1 SGHKS and CDR2 YYEKEE (reference sequence).

This chain links TRBV18 with TRBJ2-7; 8 nucleotides agree with TRBD2. The CDR3 runs to 17 residues. V lost 2 bases and J lost 3; bases outside the gene matches: 12. CDR1 is KGHSH, CDR2 LQKENI, per germline. The DNA for the CDR3 is TGTGCCAGCTCACCAGGAGGACTAGCCGACTGGCGCTACGAGCAGTACTTC. It specifies CASSPGGLADWRYEQYF.

The J gene is TRBJ2-1, the V gene TRBV7-9; unclear D gene. From germline, CDR1 is SEHNR and CDR2 FQNEAQ (reference sequence). Trimming stripped 2 bases from V and 10 bases from J, with 6 bases between. This CDR3 is built from 11 residues. In DNA, the CDR3 is TGTGCCAGCAGCTTACGACCCGAGCAGTTCTTC. It is translated as CASSLRPEQFF.

The J gene is TRBJ2-7, the V gene TRBV7-2; TRBD2 agrees at 10 bases. Germline assignment: CDR1 SGHTA and CDR2 FQGNSA. This CDR3 comprises 14 residues. V shed 7 bases, J shed 7 bases, and the junction held 10 bases outside the gene matches. CDR3 residues: CASMRAGGPGEQYF. In DNA form, the CDR3 reads TGTGCCAGCATGAGAGCGGGAGGGCCGGGGGAGCAGTACTTC.

The V call is TRBV5-4, the J call TRBJ1-2; D unresolved. This CDR3 contains 13 residues. In germline, CDR1 is SGHNT, CDR2 YYREEE (reference sequence). V dropped 1 base and J dropped 7 bases, with 11 bases sitting between them. In nucleotides, the CDR3 is TGTGCCAGCAGCTTGAACAGCTTTTTTGGCTACACCTTC. Translation gives CASSLNSFFGYTF.

Points on this clone: This same CDR3 is encoded by further DNA sequences in the sample. The rearrangement uses TRBV7-2 and TRBJ2-7, with TRBD1 identical over 10 bases. The V segment lost 5 bases and the J segment 2 bases; nucleotides outside the gene matches: 3. CDR1 and CDR2 from the germline V gene are SGHTA and FQGNSA. CDR3 length equals 14 residues. The CDR3 loop reads CASSRGQGAYEQYF. The DNA of the CDR3 is TGTGCCAGCAGCCGTGGACAGGGGGCCTACGAGCAGTACTTC.

In nucleotides, the CDR3 is TGCAGCGTCCCGGACGGCGCAACCCCTAACGGCCAAGAGACCCAGTACTTC. The encoded protein is CSVPDGATPNGQETQYF. The rearrangement uses TRBV29-1 and TRBJ2-5; no reliable D call. Trimming took off 6 bases at V and 1 base at J, with 24 bases between the two ends. Germline assignment: CDR1 SQVTM and CDR2 ANQGSEA. The CDR3 has 17 residues.

This rearrangement joins TRBV5-1 to TRBJ1-1; D ambiguous. Germline V CDR1 and CDR2: SGHRS, YFSETQ. The CDR3 is made up of 15 amino acids. Trimming removed 0 bases from V and 2 bases from J, with 11 bases in between. CDR3 amino acids: CASSLEEAFNTEAFF. The CDR3 DNA is TGCGCCAGCAGCTTGGAAGAGGCTTTCAACACTGAAGCTTTCTTT.

The rearrangement links TRBV15 to TRBJ1-4; 7 bases align to TRBD1. Looked up from germline, CDR1 is LNHNV and CDR2 is YYDKDF (reference sequence). The CDR3 contains 15 residues. The V and J ends lost 2 bases and 5 bases, in that order; junction bases with no gene match: 5. The CDR3 spells CATSRTQGGNEKLFF. For the CDR3, the DNA is TGTGCCACCAGCAGAACCCAGGGGGGGAATGAAAAACTGTTTTTT.

This clone showed up just a few times. The chain links TRBV6-6 to TRBJ2-7; 7 bases are a match to TRBD2. V lost 0 bases, J lost 3 bases, and 2 bases stayed unmatched. Per the germline V gene, CDR1 is MNHNY and CDR2 is SVGAGI (reference sequence). The CDR3 extends over 14 amino acids. CDR3 amino acids: CASSYSGTNYEQYF. CDR3 in DNA: TGTGCCAGCAGTTACTCCGGGACTAACTACGAGCAGTACTTC.